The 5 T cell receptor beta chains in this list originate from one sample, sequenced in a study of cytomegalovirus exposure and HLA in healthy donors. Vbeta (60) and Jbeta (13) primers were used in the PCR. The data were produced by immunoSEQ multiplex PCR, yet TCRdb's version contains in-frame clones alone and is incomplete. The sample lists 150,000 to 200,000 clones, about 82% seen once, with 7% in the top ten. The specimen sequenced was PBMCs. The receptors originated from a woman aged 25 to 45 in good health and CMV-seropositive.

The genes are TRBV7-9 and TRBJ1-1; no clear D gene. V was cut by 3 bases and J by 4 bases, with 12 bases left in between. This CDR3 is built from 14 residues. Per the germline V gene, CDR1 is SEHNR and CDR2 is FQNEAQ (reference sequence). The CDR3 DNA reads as TGTGCCAGCAGCTTCACCCCCACGGGCACTGAAGCTTTCTTT. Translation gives CASSFTPTGTEAFF.

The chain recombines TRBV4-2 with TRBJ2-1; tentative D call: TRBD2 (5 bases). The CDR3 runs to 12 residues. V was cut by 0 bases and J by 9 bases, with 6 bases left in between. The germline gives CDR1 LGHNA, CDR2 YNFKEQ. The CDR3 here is CASSQERAEQFF. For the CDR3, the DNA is TGTGCCAGCAGCCAAGAGAGGGCTGAGCAGTTCTTC.

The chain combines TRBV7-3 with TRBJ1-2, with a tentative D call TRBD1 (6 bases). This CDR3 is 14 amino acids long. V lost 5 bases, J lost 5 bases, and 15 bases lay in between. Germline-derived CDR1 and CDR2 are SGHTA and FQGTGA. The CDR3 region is CASSQYGQLYGYTF. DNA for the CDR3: TGTGCCAGCAGCCAATACGGACAGCTGTATGGCTACACCTTC.

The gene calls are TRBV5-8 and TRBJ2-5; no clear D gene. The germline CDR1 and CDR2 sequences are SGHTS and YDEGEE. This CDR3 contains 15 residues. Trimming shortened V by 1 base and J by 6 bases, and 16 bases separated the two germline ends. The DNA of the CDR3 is TGTGCCAGCAGCTTGCATTATTCCCAGGATCAGACCCAGTACTTC. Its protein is CASSLHYSQDQTQYF.

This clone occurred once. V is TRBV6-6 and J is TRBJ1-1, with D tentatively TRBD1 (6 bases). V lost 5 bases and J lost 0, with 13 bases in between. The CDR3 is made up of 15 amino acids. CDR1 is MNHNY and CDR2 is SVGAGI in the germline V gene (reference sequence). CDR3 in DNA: TGTGCCAGCAGTAACCTACAGGGACTGAACACTGAAGCTTTCTTT. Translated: CASSNLQGLNTEAFF.